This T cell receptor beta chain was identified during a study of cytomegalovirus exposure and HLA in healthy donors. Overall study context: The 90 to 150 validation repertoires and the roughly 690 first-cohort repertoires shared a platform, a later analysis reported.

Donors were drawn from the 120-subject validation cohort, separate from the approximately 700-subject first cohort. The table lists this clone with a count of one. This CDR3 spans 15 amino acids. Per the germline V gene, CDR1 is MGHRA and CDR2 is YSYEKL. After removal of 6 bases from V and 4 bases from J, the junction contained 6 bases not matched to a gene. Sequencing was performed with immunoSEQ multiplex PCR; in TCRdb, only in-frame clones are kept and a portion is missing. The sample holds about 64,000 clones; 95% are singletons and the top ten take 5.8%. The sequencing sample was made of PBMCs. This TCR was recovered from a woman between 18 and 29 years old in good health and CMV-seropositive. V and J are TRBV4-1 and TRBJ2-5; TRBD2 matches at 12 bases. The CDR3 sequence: CASRPSGGAGETQYF. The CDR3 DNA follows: TGCGCCAGCAGGCCTAGCGGGGGGGCGGGAGAGACCCAGTACTTC.